Listed below are T cell receptor beta chains from one sample, sequenced in a study of control samples from healthy donors and cancer patients. Method: immunoSEQ multiplex PCR; TCRdb's copy keeps in-frame clones and lacks some. Of about 220,000 clones in the sample, around 94% were seen once. The sample consisted of blood. These receptors were collected from a man aged 50-60 years in good health. Both conserved end residues are part of each CDR3. The order of the fields is J gene, V gene, D gene, clone size, CDR3 protein, CDR3 DNA. A D gene is named only where the DNA matches it firmly. Expanded clones get a size class; other rows say once, few or many, or leave the size out.

j_call: TRBJ2-1; v_call: TRBV5-1; d_call: NA; clone_size: NA; cdr3_aa: CASSLSQPYNEQFF; cdr3_nt: TGCGCCAGCAGCTTGTCACAGCCTTACAATGAGCAGTTCTTC
j_call: TRBJ2-6; v_call: TRBV28; d_call: NA; clone_size: NA; cdr3_aa: CASSLQVTGANVLTF; cdr3_nt: TGTGCCAGCAGTTTACAGGTTACTGGGGCCAACGTCCTGACTTTC
j_call: TRBJ2-6; v_call: TRBV10-3; d_call: NA; clone_size: once; cdr3_aa: CAISLISGANVLTF; cdr3_nt: TGTGCCATCAGTCTAATCTCTGGGGCCAACGTCCTGACTTTC
j_call: TRBJ1-6; v_call: TRBV19; d_call: TRBD1; clone_size: NA; cdr3_aa: CASRSSRQGADSPLHF; cdr3_nt: TGTGCCAGTCGGAGTTCACGACAGGGGGCGGATTCACCCCTCCACTTT
j_call: TRBJ2-1; v_call: TRBV7-3; d_call: TRBD2; clone_size: once; cdr3_aa: CASSLIAGGFNEQFF; cdr3_nt: TGTGCCAGCAGCTTAATAGCGGGGGGTTTCAATGAGCAGTTCTTC
j_call: TRBJ2-7; v_call: TRBV6-1; d_call: NA; clone_size: NA; cdr3_aa: CASSEGGTLSYEQYF; cdr3_nt: TGTGCCAGCAGTGAAGGCGGGACACTATCCTACGAGCAGTACTTC
j_call: TRBJ1-1; v_call: TRBV2; d_call: NA; clone_size: NA; cdr3_aa: CASIFVQGSAFF; cdr3_nt: TGTGCCAGCATCTTCGTTCAGGGGTCGGCTTTCTTT
j_call: TRBJ2-3; v_call: TRBV27; d_call: NA; clone_size: NA; cdr3_aa: CASSFLGPPKGTDTQYF; cdr3_nt: TGTGCCAGCAGTTTCTTGGGACCCCCGAAGGGCACAGATACGCAGTATTTT
j_call: TRBJ1-5; v_call: TRBV2; d_call: NA; clone_size: NA; cdr3_aa: CASSASNQPQHF; cdr3_nt: TGTGCCAGCAGCGCCAGCAATCAGCCCCAGCATTTT
j_call: TRBJ1-6; v_call: TRBV28; d_call: TRBD1; clone_size: NA; cdr3_aa: CASRIGNRGSYNSPLHF; cdr3_nt: TGTGCCAGCAGGATCGGAAACAGGGGAAGTTATAATTCACCCCTCCACTTT
j_call: TRBJ2-1; v_call: TRBV12-3/TRBV12-4; d_call: NA; clone_size: NA; cdr3_aa: CASSLWGNEQFF; cdr3_nt: TGTGCCAGCAGTTTATGGGGCAATGAGCAGTTCTTC
j_call: TRBJ1-5; v_call: TRBV2; d_call: NA; clone_size: NA; cdr3_aa: CASSRQVSNQPQHF; cdr3_nt: TGTGCCAGCAGTCGACAGGTCAGCAATCAGCCCCAGCATTTT
j_call: TRBJ1-1; v_call: TRBV28; d_call: TRBD1; clone_size: NA; cdr3_aa: CASGTGNTEAFF; cdr3_nt: TGTGCCAGCGGGACAGGGAACACTGAAGCTTTCTTT
j_call: TRBJ2-3; v_call: TRBV28; d_call: TRBD2; clone_size: NA; cdr3_aa: CASSRSGGATDTQYF; cdr3_nt: TGTGCCAGCAGCCGCAGCGGGGGGGCCACAGATACGCAGTATTTT
j_call: TRBJ1-1; v_call: TRBV4-1; d_call: NA; clone_size: NA; cdr3_aa: CASSPGENTEAFF; cdr3_nt: TGCGCCAGCAGCCCAGGGGAGAACACTGAAGCTTTCTTT
j_call: TRBJ2-2; v_call: TRBV27; d_call: TRBD2; clone_size: NA; cdr3_aa: CASSLGRTSPSRVVGELFF; cdr3_nt: TGTGCCAGCAGTTTAGGTAGGACTAGCCCCTCACGAGTCGTCGGGGAGCTGTTTTTT
j_call: TRBJ1-1; v_call: TRBV2; d_call: NA; clone_size: NA; cdr3_aa: CASSQAGVMNTEAFF; cdr3_nt: TGTGCCAGCAGTCAAGCAGGGGTAATGAACACTGAAGCTTTCTTT
j_call: TRBJ2-5; v_call: TRBV5-8; d_call: NA; clone_size: NA; cdr3_aa: CASSRGGWETQYF; cdr3_nt: TGTGCCAGCAGCCGAGGAGGGTGGGAGACCCAGTACTTC
j_call: TRBJ1-2; v_call: TRBV4-1; d_call: NA; clone_size: few; cdr3_aa: CASSHTETYGYTF; cdr3_nt: TGCGCCAGCAGCCACACGGAGACCTATGGCTACACCTTC
j_call: TRBJ1-4; v_call: TRBV7-8; d_call: NA; clone_size: NA; cdr3_aa: CASSHFRAEGEKLFF; cdr3_nt: TGTGCCAGCAGCCACTTCCGGGCGGAGGGTGAAAAACTGTTTTTT
j_call: TRBJ2-2; v_call: TRBV5-1; d_call: NA; clone_size: NA; cdr3_aa: CASSPLNGGHTGELFF; cdr3_nt: TGCGCCAGCAGCCCACTGAACGGGGGTCACACCGGGGAGCTGTTTTTT
j_call: TRBJ2-5; v_call: TRBV5-1; d_call: NA; clone_size: NA; cdr3_aa: CASSATGQETQYF; cdr3_nt: TGCGCCAGCAGCGCAACAGGTCAAGAGACCCAGTACTTC
j_call: TRBJ1-1; v_call: TRBV5-1; d_call: NA; clone_size: NA; cdr3_aa: CASSFSSMGNTEAFF; cdr3_nt: TGCGCCAGCAGCTTTTCATCTATGGGGAACACTGAAGCTTTCTTT
j_call: TRBJ1-4; v_call: TRBV5-1; d_call: NA; clone_size: NA; cdr3_aa: CASSPQARDEKLFF; cdr3_nt: TGCGCCAGCAGCCCGCAGGCGAGGGATGAAAAACTGTTTTTT
j_call: TRBJ1-2; v_call: TRBV5-4; d_call: TRBD1; clone_size: NA; cdr3_aa: CASSLGNSKQGAKYGYTF; cdr3_nt: TGTGCCAGCAGCTTGGGTAATTCCAAACAGGGGGCCAAATATGGCTACACCTTC
j_call: TRBJ1-1; v_call: TRBV7-9; d_call: NA; clone_size: NA; cdr3_aa: CASSSPSFSYMNTEAFF; cdr3_nt: TGTGCCAGCAGCTCACCCTCCTTCAGCTACATGAACACTGAAGCTTTCTTT
j_call: TRBJ1-2; v_call: TRBV6-1; d_call: NA; clone_size: NA; cdr3_aa: CASSEERAIVVQYGYTF; cdr3_nt: TGTGCCAGCAGTGAAGAGCGGGCAATTGTGGTTCAATATGGCTACACCTTC
j_call: TRBJ2-3; v_call: TRBV5-1; d_call: TRBD1; clone_size: NA; cdr3_aa: CASAPGQSTDTQYF; cdr3_nt: TGCGCCAGCGCGCCGGGACAGAGCACAGATACGCAGTATTTT
j_call: TRBJ2-1; v_call: TRBV3-1/TRBV3-2; d_call: TRBD2; clone_size: NA; cdr3_aa: CASSQLAGGTSSYNEQFF; cdr3_nt: TGTGCCAGCAGCCAACTAGCGGGGGGGACGAGCTCCTACAATGAGCAGTTCTTC
j_call: TRBJ1-5; v_call: TRBV28; d_call: NA; clone_size: NA; cdr3_aa: CASTSNSNQPQHF; cdr3_nt: TGTGCCAGCACCTCTAATAGCAATCAGCCCCAGCATTTT
j_call: TRBJ1-4; v_call: TRBV5-1; d_call: NA; clone_size: NA; cdr3_aa: CASSLEGGPEKLFF; cdr3_nt: TGCGCCAGCAGCTTGGAGGGGGGCCCTGAAAAACTGTTTTTT
j_call: TRBJ1-2; v_call: TRBV29-1; d_call: NA; clone_size: NA; cdr3_aa: CSVGGGNYGYTF; cdr3_nt: TGCAGCGTTGGCGGCGGAAACTATGGCTACACCTTC
j_call: TRBJ2-3; v_call: TRBV4-2; d_call: TRBD2; clone_size: NA; cdr3_aa: CASSQAAGVTTDTQYF; cdr3_nt: TGTGCCAGCAGCCAGGCCGCGGGGGTTACTACGGATACGCAGTATTTT
j_call: TRBJ2-2; v_call: TRBV3-1/TRBV3-2; d_call: NA; clone_size: once; cdr3_aa: CASSHFTGELFF; cdr3_nt: TGTGCCAGCAGCCACTTCACCGGGGAGCTGTTTTTT
j_call: TRBJ2-5; v_call: TRBV30; d_call: TRBD2; clone_size: NA; cdr3_aa: CAWPSGGQETQYF; cdr3_nt: TGTGCCTGGCCTAGCGGGGGTCAAGAGACCCAGTACTTC
j_call: TRBJ2-7; v_call: TRBV19; d_call: NA; clone_size: once; cdr3_aa: CASSRTVSYEQYF; cdr3_nt: TGTGCCAGTAGTCGGACGGTCTCCTACGAGCAGTACTTC
j_call: TRBJ2-1; v_call: TRBV6-1; d_call: NA; clone_size: NA; cdr3_aa: CASSEAGSYNEQFF; cdr3_nt: TGTGCCAGCAGTGAAGCGGGCAGCTACAATGAGCAGTTCTTC
j_call: TRBJ2-2; v_call: TRBV11-3; d_call: NA; clone_size: NA; cdr3_aa: CASSAQTGVGELFF; cdr3_nt: TGTGCCAGCAGCGCTCAAACCGGGGTCGGGGAGCTGTTTTTT
j_call: TRBJ1-5; v_call: TRBV21-1; d_call: NA; clone_size: NA; cdr3_aa: CASNGVRGYQPQHF; cdr3_nt: TGTGCCAGCAACGGTGTGAGGGGCTATCAGCCCCAGCATTTT
j_call: TRBJ1-5; v_call: TRBV4-1; d_call: NA; clone_size: NA; cdr3_aa: CASSQDQAVTQHF; cdr3_nt: TGCGCCAGCAGCCAAGATCAGGCCGTAACCCAGCATTTT
j_call: TRBJ2-3; v_call: TRBV28; d_call: TRBD2; clone_size: NA; cdr3_aa: CASRLAGGLSDTQYF; cdr3_nt: TGTGCCAGCAGGCTAGCGGGGGGGTTGTCAGATACGCAGTATTTT
j_call: TRBJ1-1; v_call: TRBV7-3; d_call: NA; clone_size: NA; cdr3_aa: CASSLTKDSMNTEAFF; cdr3_nt: TGTGCCAGCAGCTTAACAAAAGACAGCATGAACACTGAAGCTTTCTTT
j_call: TRBJ2-1; v_call: TRBV9; d_call: NA; clone_size: NA; cdr3_aa: CASSVVGDDEQFF; cdr3_nt: TGTGCCAGCAGCGTAGTGGGGGACGATGAGCAGTTCTTC
j_call: TRBJ1-5; v_call: TRBV19; d_call: NA; clone_size: NA; cdr3_aa: CASTPRQDGNQPQHF; cdr3_nt: TGTGCCAGTACCCCCAGACAGGATGGCAATCAGCCCCAGCATTTT
j_call: TRBJ2-3; v_call: TRBV6-6; d_call: TRBD2; clone_size: NA; cdr3_aa: CASSRRPGLAGGRVDTQYF; cdr3_nt: TGTGCCAGCAGTCGACGTCCGGGACTAGCGGGGGGCCGAGTAGATACGCAGTATTTT
j_call: TRBJ1-3; v_call: TRBV7-2; d_call: NA; clone_size: NA; cdr3_aa: CASSLAQGNRNTIYF; cdr3_nt: TGTGCCAGCAGCTTAGCGCAAGGGAACAGAAACACCATATATTTT